Each of the 20 T cell receptor beta chains below was sequenced from the same sample in a study of vaccination and CD4 T cells after COVID-19. Using its own MiXCR run on the PCR reads, TCRdb lists one record per CDR3 protein. The sample yields fewer than 20,000 distinct CDR3 sequences, 55% to 65% seen once. The material was CD4+ T cells from blood, obtained before SARS-CoV-2 vaccination. The source is a human donor who had recovered from COVID-19.

The rearrangement joins TRBV28 to TRBJ2-5, with D perhaps TRBD2 (6 bases). This CDR3 contains 15 residues. Trimming left V 8 bases short and J 7 bases short, with 23 bases between. From germline, CDR1 is MDHEN and CDR2 SYDVKM. CDR3 sequence (DNA): TGTGCCAGCGCGGGATCGGTGGGCGGAGGTCGGACCCAGTACTTC. It codes for CASAGSVGGGRTQYF.

The chain is built from TRBV7-7 and TRBJ2-7; a possible D gene is TRBD2 (5 bases). The germline V gene has CDR1 SSHAT and CDR2 FNYEAQ (reference sequence). This CDR3 region has 15 residues. Trimming cost V 5 bases and J 5 bases, with 19 bases left between them. CDR3 in amino acids: CASSPGPGYPNEQYF. CDR3 sequence (DNA): TGTGCCAGCAGCCCCGGTCCGGGGTACCCCAACGAGCAGTACTTC.

The J gene is TRBJ2-1, the V gene TRBV7-6; D may be TRBD2 (5 bases). The CDR3 consists of 14 residues. Trimming removed 3 bases from V and 1 base from J, with 7 bases in between. Germline CDR1 and CDR2: SGHVS and FNYEAQ. CDR3 DNA: TGTGCCAGCAGCTTTCAGCGGTCCTACAATGAGCAGTTCTTC. It translates to CASSFQRSYNEQFF.

The J gene is TRBJ1-2, the V gene TRBV20-1, with D possibly TRBD1 on 5 matching bases. CDR1 and CDR2 from the germline V gene are DFQATT and SNEGSKA (reference sequence). The CDR3 sequence is 15 residues long. V shed 0 bases and J shed 2 bases, with 13 bases lying between them. CDR3: CSARDMTARNYGYTF. DNA for the CDR3: TGCAGTGCTAGAGATATGACAGCGAGGAACTATGGCTACACCTTC.

This chain uses TRBV11-2 with TRBJ2-3; 7 positions agree with TRBD1. This CDR3 has 16 amino acids. J gave up 6 bases and V 5 bases, and 14 bases lay outside the gene matches. Germline V lookup: CDR1 SGHAT, CDR2 FQNNGV. The CDR3 is CASSQRQGWDVDTQYF. CDR3 nucleotides: TGTGCCAGCAGCCAGAGACAGGGATGGGACGTGGATACGCAGTATTTT.

The V call is TRBV27, the J call TRBJ2-7; tentative D call: TRBD1 (6 bases). Germline values: CDR1 MNHEY, CDR2 SMNVEV (reference sequence). The CDR3 contains 15 residues. V shed 6 bases and J shed 2 bases, with 17 bases lying between them. The CDR3 loop is CASSPQGIPAYEQYF. CDR3 DNA: TGTGCCAGCAGCCCGCAGGGGATTCCAGCCTACGAGCAGTACTTC.

V gene TRBV30 combines with J gene TRBJ1-1; D gene unclear. This CDR3 contains 14 residues. Trimming left V 3 bases short and J 1 base short, with 12 bases between. Germline loops: CDR1 GTSNPN, CDR2 SVGIG (reference sequence). The CDR3 loop is CAWSPGLRNTEAFF. The CDR3 nucleotides read TGTGCCTGGAGCCCCGGACTTCGGAACACTGAAGCTTTCTTT.

V usage is TRBV30 and J usage is TRBJ1-5; unclear D gene. Germline-derived CDR1 and CDR2 are GTSNPN and SVGIG (reference sequence). V shed 2 bases and J shed 3 bases, with 8 bases lying between them. The length of the CDR3 is 13 residues. The CDR3 nucleotides are TGTGCCTGGAGTCTGTCAGACAATCAGCCCCAGCATTTT. Translated, it gives CAWSLSDNQPQHF.

The chain recombines TRBV9 with TRBJ2-5; 13 bases agree with TRBD2. Germline V gives CDR1 SGDLS, CDR2 YYNGEE. The CDR3 is 17 amino acids. With V trimmed by 3 bases and J by 5 bases, 10 bases remained unmatched. The CDR3 nucleotides read TGTGCCAGCAGCGCGTCCGGGACTAGCGGGATAGGGGAGACCCAGTACTTC. Translated, it gives CASSASGTSGIGETQYF.

The gene calls are TRBV19 and TRBJ2-2; no definite D call. V lost 7 bases to trimming and J lost 6 bases, with 6 bases between them. This CDR3 has 11 residues. Germline assignment: CDR1 LNHDA and CDR2 SQIVND (reference sequence). The chain's CDR3 is CASTTSGELFF. The CDR3 region has the DNA TGTGCCAGTACTACGTCCGGGGAGCTGTTTTTT. Together with reference TRBV19 and TRBJ2-2, the CDR3 gives the full variable domain: DGGITQSPKYLFRKEGQNVTLSCEQNLNHDAMYWYRQDPGQGLRLIYYSQIVNDFQKGDIAEGYSVSREKKESFPLTVTSAQKNPTAFYLCASTTSGELFFGEGSRLTVL.

This chain links TRBV20-1 with TRBJ2-3; 7 bases are shared with TRBD1. J was trimmed by 2 bases and V by 5 bases; bases with no gene match: 7. Germline-derived CDR1 and CDR2 are DFQATT and SNEGSKA (reference sequence). The CDR3 totals 14 residues. As DNA, the CDR3 is TGCAGTGCTGGTACAGGGGACACCACAGATACGCAGTATTTT. It yields the protein CSAGTGDTTDTQYF.

This clonotype has a handful of counts. The junction and the germline gene differ at one end; a read error may be behind it. This chain uses TRBV7-9 with TRBJ2-1; TRBD2 matches 10 bases. Germline V gene sequence: CDR1 SEHNR, CDR2 FQNEAQ (reference sequence). The CDR3 contains 13 residues. This CDR3 reads CASSLPSGSRVIF. The CDR3 coding sequence is TGTGCCAGCAGCTTACCTAGCGGGAGTCGGGTCATTTTC. Complete variable domain (other parts from reference TRBV7-9 and TRBJ2-1): DTGVSQNPRHKITKRGQNVTFRCDPISEHNRLYWYRQTLGQGPEFLTYFQNEAQLEKSRLLSDRFSAERPKGSFSTLEIQRTEQGDSAMYLCASSLPSGSRVIFGPGTRLTVL.

This chain connects TRBV18 to TRBJ1-1, with 9 bases fitting TRBD1. With V trimmed by 4 bases and J by 6 bases, 6 bases remained unmatched. CDR1 KGHSH and CDR2 LQKENI come from the germline V gene. CDR3 length: 14 residues. The CDR3 sequence is CASSLQGAGAEAFF. The CDR3 DNA sequence: TGTGCCAGCTCACTACAGGGGGCGGGAGCTGAAGCTTTCTTT.

The V call is TRBV24-1, the J call TRBJ1-5; D is possibly TRBD1 (6 bases). Germline V lookup: CDR1 KGHDR, CDR2 SFDVKD. This CDR3 is built from 16 residues. Trimming stripped 5 bases from V and 9 bases from J, with 22 bases between. The CDR3 DNA follows: TGTGCCACCAGTGGGGGTAGAGGGGGAGGAGGTTGGCCCCAGCATTTT. This sequence encodes CATSGGRGGGGWPQHF.

The J gene is TRBJ2-5, the V gene TRBV30; D gene ambiguous. V lost 3 bases to trimming and J lost 6 bases, with 8 bases between them. The CDR3 length is 11 residues. The germline V gene has CDR1 GTSNPN and CDR2 SVGIG (reference sequence). Here the CDR3 reads CAWSSGKTQYF. The DNA of the CDR3 is TGTGCCTGGAGCAGTGGGAAGACCCAGTACTTC.

There are a few counts of this clonotype. The CDR3 region is CATSRVSNQPQHF. CDR3 DNA: TGTGCCACCAGCAGAGTAAGTAATCAGCCCCAGCATTTT. The chain uses TRBV15 and TRBJ1-5; the D is unclear. Germline CDR1 LNHNV, CDR2 YYDKDF (reference sequence). The V end was cut by 1 base, the J end by 4 bases, with 5 bases between. This CDR3 has 13 residues.

This clonotype was observed a few times. This chain connects TRBV20-1 to TRBJ2-2, with TRBD1 as a possible D gene (6 bases). CDR1 and CDR2 (germline): DFQATT, SNEGSKA (reference sequence). The CDR3 totals 17 residues. The V gene lost 3 bases and the J gene lost 1 base, with 18 bases spanning the gap. The CDR3 coding sequence is TGCAGTGCTAGTCAACCACAGGGTGGGGGGAACACCGGGGAGCTGTTTTTT. Its translation: CSASQPQGGGNTGELFF.

This chain uses TRBV11-2 with TRBJ2-2; D remains unclear. This CDR3 comprises 12 residues. Trimming took off 4 bases at V and 5 bases at J, with 5 bases between the two ends. CDR1 and CDR2 from the germline V gene are SGHAT and FQNNGV. CDR3 amino acids: CASSSGTGELFF. The CDR3 coding sequence is TGTGCCAGCAGCTCTGGAACCGGGGAGCTGTTTTTT.

This clonotype has only one observation. The rearrangement links TRBV6-4 to TRBJ1-1; 9 nucleotides agree with TRBD1. CDR1 is MRHNA, CDR2 SNTAGT, per germline. The CDR3 is 14 residues long. The V and J ends lost 4 bases and 4 bases, in that order; junction bases with no gene match: 4. The CDR3 is CASSATGGSTEAFF. The DNA of the CDR3 is TGTGCCAGCAGTGCGACAGGGGGAAGCACTGAAGCTTTCTTT.

The chain links TRBV20-1 to TRBJ2-3; D is ambiguous. The CDR3 extends over 15 amino acids. Per the germline V gene, CDR1 is DFQATT and CDR2 is SNEGSKA (reference sequence). V lost 0 bases to trimming and J lost 1 base, with 11 bases between them. The DNA for the CDR3 is TGCAGTGCTAGAGAGGACCTCCGACGCACAGATACGCAGTATTTT. This codes for CSAREDLRRTDTQYF.